A single sample is the source of the 29 T cell receptor beta chains below, sequenced in a study of shared clonotypes between healthy human individuals. The naive CD8 subset, CD45RO-negative cells positively selected for CCR7, excluded terminally differentiated effector memory CD45RA+ cells. TCRdb keeps only in-frame clones here, not all; method: immunoSEQ multiplex PCR. The data contain some 2,000,000 clones, approximately 94% of them singletons. Sequenced input: naive CD8+ T cells sorted from blood. These receptors all stem from a man younger than 30 in good health.

V gene TRBV10-1 combines with J gene TRBJ2-2, with 7 bases that match TRBD1. The CDR3 sequence is 14 residues long. Germline V gives CDR1 WNHNN, CDR2 SYGVQD (reference sequence). V lost 11 bases and J lost 5; bases outside the gene matches: 11. DNA for the CDR3: TGCGCCGGGAAGGGGGCTAGCCGTACCGGGGAGCTGTTTTTT. Translated, it gives CAGKGASRTGELFF.

This chain links TRBV19 with TRBJ1-1, with 9 bases lining up with TRBD1. V lost 5 bases to trimming and J lost 1 base; unmatched junction nucleotides: 2. The CDR3 runs 14 residues. Germline assignment: CDR1 LNHDA and CDR2 SQIVND (reference sequence). CDR3 DNA sequence: TGTGCCAGTAGTGGGACAGGGCGGAACACTGAAGCTTTCTTT. This sequence encodes CASSGTGRNTEAFF.

The chain combines TRBV29-1 with TRBJ2-1, with a possible D match to TRBD1 (6 bases). Looked up from germline, CDR1 is SQVTM and CDR2 is ANQGSEA. The ends were cut back, 4 bases at V and 6 bases at J, with 10 bases in the middle. The CDR3 has 12 residues. For the CDR3, the DNA is TGCAGCGTTGGGACAGCCCTCAATGAGCAGTTCTTC. This codes for CSVGTALNEQFF.

This sequence joins TRBV27 and TRBJ2-3; 8 bases match TRBD2. The CDR3 contains 16 residues. The J segment lost 6 bases and the V segment lost 4 bases, leaving 12 bases of the junction unmatched. Germline lookup yields CDR1 MNHEY and CDR2 SMNVEV (reference sequence). The CDR3 coding sequence is TGTGCCAGCAGTTCTTCAGCGGGAGAAATTTGGGATACGCAGTATTTT. It encodes CASSSSAGEIWDTQYF.

The V and J genes are TRBV19 and TRBJ1-2; perhaps TRBD1 as D (6 bases). The ends were cut back, 4 bases at V and 7 bases at J, with 13 bases in the middle. The CDR3 is 13 amino acids. Germline assignment: CDR1 LNHDA and CDR2 SQIVND (reference sequence). The CDR3 nucleotides read TGTGCCAGTAGTACGGGGGCTGGCGGTGGCTACACCTTC. It translates to CASSTGAGGGYTF. Complete variable domain (other parts from reference TRBV19 and TRBJ1-2): DGGITQSPKYLFRKEGQNVTLSCEQNLNHDAMYWYRQDPGQGLRLIYYSQIVNDFQKGDIAEGYSVSREKKESFPLTVTSAQKNPTAFYLCASSTGAGGGYTFGSGTRLTVV.

The chain couples TRBV11-3 to TRBJ1-3; no clear D. V lost 5 bases and J lost 8, with 13 bases in between. Germline V gene data show CDR1 as SGHNT and CDR2 as YENEEA. The CDR3 consists of 13 residues. In DNA, the CDR3 is TGTGCCAGCAGCAGCGGACCTTGGGACACCATATATTTT. Translating it yields CASSSGPWDTIYF.

The J gene is TRBJ2-7, the V gene TRBV28, with D perhaps TRBD2 (5 bases). The germline V gene has CDR1 MDHEN and CDR2 SYDVKM. The germline V and J ends were trimmed by 3 bases and 5 bases, with 11 bases remaining between them. The CDR3 runs 13 residues. The CDR3, as DNA: TGTGCCAGCAGTTTGTCGAGGGTCGACGAGCAGTACTTC. Its protein product is CASSLSRVDEQYF.

The chain links TRBV19 to TRBJ1-5; unclear D gene. The length of the CDR3 is 16 residues. Looked up from germline, CDR1 is LNHDA and CDR2 is SQIVND (reference sequence). V shed 1 base and J shed 1 base, with 11 bases lying between them. The DNA for the CDR3 is TGTGCCAGTAGTATAGGGATCGACGGAAGCAATCAGCCCCAGCATTTT. Translated, it gives CASSIGIDGSNQPQHF.

In regard to this clone: Other DNA sequences from this sample encode an identical CDR3 as well. V gene TRBV5-1 combines with J gene TRBJ2-1; D unclear. The CDR3 loop spans 15 amino acids. The V gene lost 0 bases and the J gene lost 0 bases, with 7 bases spanning the gap. Germline loops: CDR1 SGHRS, CDR2 YFSETQ. Written as DNA, the CDR3 is TGCGCCAGCAGCTTGGAAGACTTCTCCTACAATGAGCAGTTCTTC. Protein sequence: CASSLEDFSYNEQFF.

As for this clone: This specimen includes other DNA sequences encoding the same CDR3. The J gene is TRBJ2-3, the V gene TRBV7-2; 10 bases fit TRBD2. Unmatched junction bases numbered 6, after V lost 3 bases and J lost 3 bases. CDR1 is SGHTA, CDR2 FQGNSA, per germline. The CDR3 sequence is 16 residues long. CDR3 bases: TGTGCCAGCAGCTTGGTAGCGGGAGGTCGGACAGATACGCAGTATTTT. Translation: CASSLVAGGRTDTQYF.

The chain is built from TRBV13 and TRBJ1-4; TRBD1 might be the D (5 bases). V was trimmed by 5 bases and J by 1 base, leaving 8 bases between them. Germline V gene data show CDR1 as PRHDT and CDR2 as FYEKMQ (reference sequence). The CDR3 loop spans 14 amino acids. Written as DNA, the CDR3 is TGTGCCAGCAGCGTCAGGGTAACTAATGAAAAACTGTTTTTT. Its translation is CASSVRVTNEKLFF.

The chain carries TRBV27 and TRBJ2-7, with 7 bases identical to TRBD1. This CDR3 is 15 amino acids long. Unmatched junction bases numbered 9, after V lost 2 bases and J lost 5 bases. In germline, CDR1 is MNHEY, CDR2 SMNVEV (reference sequence). CDR3 loop: CASSLGKGAPNEQYF. CDR3 nucleotide sequence: TGTGCCAGCAGTTTAGGAAAGGGGGCGCCTAACGAGCAGTACTTC.

The CDR3 protein is CASSELAGGLSDTQYF. The CDR3 nucleotides read TGTGCCAGCAGTGAACTCGCGGGGGGGCTCTCAGATACGCAGTATTTT. The V gene is TRBV6-1, the J gene TRBJ2-3; 9 nucleotides agree with TRBD2. CDR1 is MNHNS and CDR2 is SASEGT in the germline V gene. Germline trimming cut 2 bases from V and 4 bases from J; bases unmatched to any gene: 7. There are 16 residues in the CDR3.

This chain's CDR3 is CAWRAGLTEAFF. CDR3 sequence (DNA): TGTGCCTGGAGAGCCGGACTCACTGAAGCTTTCTTT. J is TRBJ1-1 and V is TRBV30; no clear D. The CDR3 sequence is 12 residues long. Deletions cut 3 bases from V and 4 bases from J, with 9 bases between. Germline assignment: CDR1 GTSNPN and CDR2 SVGIG (reference sequence).

This clone was seen only once. The V and J genes are TRBV7-9 and TRBJ2-1, with 7 bases matching TRBD2. Germline V gene data show CDR1 as SEHNR and CDR2 as FQNEAQ (reference sequence). The CDR3 is 17 residues long. The V gene end was trimmed by 6 bases and the J gene end by 5 bases; junction bases not matched to a gene: 16. CDR3 DNA: TGTGCCAGCAGACCTCCCCCCGGGCTAGCGGCCAACAATGAGCAGTTCTTC. It translates to CASRPPPGLAANNEQFF.

The rearrangement uses TRBV6-1 and TRBJ2-6, with D maybe TRBD1 (6 bases). This CDR3 has 15 residues. The germline gives CDR1 MNHNS, CDR2 SASEGT. Trimming pared 6 bases from V and 2 bases from J, leaving 11 bases between. CDR3: CASSLEGAGANVLTF. DNA for the CDR3: TGTGCCAGCAGCCTTGAGGGGGCTGGGGCCAACGTCCTGACTTTC.

The chain has TRBV27 and TRBJ1-2, with D possibly TRBD1 on 5 matching bases. Germline-derived CDR1 and CDR2 are MNHEY and SMNVEV (reference sequence). The CDR3 loop spans 14 amino acids. The V end lost 6 bases, the J end lost 3 bases, and 14 bases lay between the germline ends. CDR3 DNA sequence: TGTGCCAGCAGCACTACTGGGGACCACTATGGCTACACCTTC. The encoded protein is CASSTTGDHYGYTF.

The chain joins TRBV9 to TRBJ2-1, with TRBD1 as a possible D gene (6 bases). The CDR3 totals 14 residues. Germline-derived CDR1 and CDR2 are SGDLS and YYNGEE. Trimming cost V 4 bases and J 5 bases, with 13 bases left between them. The CDR3 coding sequence is TGTGCCAGCAGCCCCCGAAGGGGGAACAATGAGCAGTTCTTC. Its translation: CASSPRRGNNEQFF.

The chain carries TRBV4-3 and TRBJ2-1; possibly TRBD1 for D (6 bases). The CDR3 spans 19 residues. Trimming stripped 0 bases from V and 1 base from J, with 19 bases between. Per germline, CDR1 LGHNA and CDR2 YSLEER. Here the CDR3 DNA reads TGCGCCAGCAGCCAAGAGGTCCAGGGGATCGATAGGTCCTACAATGAGCAGTTCTTC. This encodes CASSQEVQGIDRSYNEQFF.

The chain employs TRBV19 and TRBJ2-2; a weak D match, TRBD1 (6 bases). V was cut by 7 bases and J by 0 bases, with 9 bases left in between. The CDR3 is made up of 14 amino acids. Germline V CDR1 and CDR2: LNHDA, SQIVND (reference sequence). DNA for the CDR3: TGTGCCAGTAAGGGGGAACCGAACACCGGGGAGCTGTTTTTT. Translating gives CASKGEPNTGELFF.

The genes are TRBV28 and TRBJ2-6, with D unclear. V lost 5 bases to trimming and J lost 0 bases, with 17 bases between them. Germline V gene lookup returns CDR1 MDHEN and CDR2 SYDVKM. The length of the CDR3 is 18 residues. DNA of the CDR3: TGTGCCAGCAGTGGGAAGTTGTCCCCCCACTCTGGGGCCAACGTCCTGACTTTC. Protein sequence: CASSGKLSPHSGANVLTF.

In this sample, this clone turned up many times. The rearrangement joins TRBV28 to TRBJ2-3; TRBD1 matches 7 bases. The V segment lost 6 bases and the J segment 2 bases; nucleotides outside the gene matches: 11. Per the germline V gene, CDR1 is MDHEN and CDR2 is SYDVKM. This CDR3 region has 16 residues. CDR3 sequence reads: CASSLYGQENTDTQYF. CDR3 coding DNA: TGTGCCAGCAGCCTCTACGGACAGGAAAACACAGATACGCAGTATTTT. Full variable domain (rest looked up from reference TRBV28 and TRBJ2-3): DVKVTQSSRYLVKRTGEKVFLECVQDMDHENMFWYRQDPGLGLRLIYFSYDVKMKEKGDIPEGYSVSREKKERFSLILESASTNQTSMYLCASSLYGQENTDTQYFGPGTRLTVL.

CDR3 region: CASSAGNRGKLFF. The CDR3, as DNA: TGTGCCAGCAGTGCAGGGAACCGGGGAAAACTGTTTTTT. This chain joins TRBV2 and TRBJ1-4; TRBD1 is a possible D gene (5 bases). V lost 4 bases and J 10 bases, leaving 13 bases between the germline ends. Germline-derived CDR1 and CDR2 are SNHLY and FYNNEI. The CDR3 totals 13 residues.

The genes are TRBV7-2 and TRBJ2-7; D may be TRBD1 (6 bases). The CDR3 length is 13 residues. Germline V lookup: CDR1 SGHTA, CDR2 FQGNSA. V lost 7 bases and J 2 bases, leaving 12 bases between the germline ends. The DNA of the CDR3 is TGTGCCAGCACTCAGGGGACACCCTACGAGCAGTACTTC. Translated: CASTQGTPYEQYF.

Comment on this clone: Other DNA sequences in the sample encode the same CDR3. The chain joins TRBV7-9 to TRBJ2-7; weak D call: TRBD1 (6 bases). The V end lost 3 bases, the J end lost 1 base, and 10 bases lay between the germline ends. There are 14 residues in the CDR3. Per the germline V gene, CDR1 is SEHNR and CDR2 is FQNEAQ (reference sequence). DNA for the CDR3: TGTGCCAGCAGCTTTGGGGGCCTATCCTACGAGCAGTACTTC. As protein: CASSFGGLSYEQYF.

The rearrangement uses TRBV5-5 and TRBJ2-7; D not certain. Per germline, CDR1 SGHKS and CDR2 YYEKEE (reference sequence). V lost 5 bases and J 13 bases, leaving 19 bases between the germline ends. The length of the CDR3 is 12 residues. CDR3 protein: CASSYDLFENYF. The CDR3 nucleotides are TGTGCCAGCAGTTATGACCTCTTCGAGAACTACTTC.

Regarding this clone: Within the sample, other DNA sequences also encode this same CDR3. The chain employs TRBV5-4 and TRBJ2-5, with unresolved D. The V end lost 0 bases, the J end lost 1 base, and 4 bases lay between the germline ends. This CDR3 comprises 13 residues. Looked up from germline, CDR1 is SGHNT and CDR2 is YYREEE (reference sequence). Here the CDR3 DNA reads TGTGCCAGCAGCTTGGACAGCCAAGAGACCCAGTACTTC. Its protein is CASSLDSQETQYF.

The V call is TRBV13, the J call TRBJ2-7, with TRBD1 identical over 7 bases. The V and J ends lost 3 bases and 6 bases, in that order; junction bases with no gene match: 5. Germline values: CDR1 PRHDT, CDR2 FYEKMQ (reference sequence). CDR3 length: 13 amino acids. CDR3 residues: CASSLERTGEQYF. DNA for the CDR3: TGTGCCAGCAGCTTGGAACGGACAGGCGAGCAGTACTTC.

J is TRBJ2-1 and V is TRBV7-9; 9 nucleotides match TRBD2. The V gene end was trimmed by 5 bases and the J gene end by 0 bases; junction bases not matched to a gene: 11. Germline CDR1 SEHNR, CDR2 FQNEAQ (reference sequence). This CDR3 has 18 amino acids. The CDR3 sequence: CASSPLAGGASSYNEQFF. The CDR3 bases are TGTGCCAGCAGCCCCCTCGCGGGAGGGGCAAGCTCCTACAATGAGCAGTTCTTC.